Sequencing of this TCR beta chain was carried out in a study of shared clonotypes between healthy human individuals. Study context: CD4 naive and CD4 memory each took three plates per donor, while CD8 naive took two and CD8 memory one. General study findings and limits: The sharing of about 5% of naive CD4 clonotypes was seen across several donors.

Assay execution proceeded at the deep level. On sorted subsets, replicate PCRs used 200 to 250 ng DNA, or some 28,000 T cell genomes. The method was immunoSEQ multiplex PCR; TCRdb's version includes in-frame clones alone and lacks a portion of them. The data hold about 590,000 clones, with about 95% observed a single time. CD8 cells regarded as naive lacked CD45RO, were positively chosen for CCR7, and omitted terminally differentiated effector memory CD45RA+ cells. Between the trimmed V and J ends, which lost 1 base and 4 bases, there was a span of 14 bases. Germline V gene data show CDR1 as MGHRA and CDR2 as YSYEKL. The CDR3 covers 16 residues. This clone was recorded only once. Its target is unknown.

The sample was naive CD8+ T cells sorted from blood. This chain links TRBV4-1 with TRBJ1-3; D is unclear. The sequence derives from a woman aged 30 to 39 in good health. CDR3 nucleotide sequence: TGCGCCAGCAGCCAAGGGGGTGGGTTCTCCGGAAACACCATATATTTT. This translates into CASSQGGGFSGNTIYF.